One and the same sample provided the 19 T cell receptor beta chains below, sequenced in a study of cytomegalovirus exposure and HLA in healthy donors. Both 60 Vbeta primers and 13 Jbeta primers went into the PCR. Some clones are missing from TCRdb's copy, which holds only in-frame ones; the method was immunoSEQ multiplex PCR. The data show roughly 130,000 clones, about 72% seen once. The material sequenced was PBMCs. Every receptor here comes from a man between 25 and 39 years old in good health and CMV-seropositive.

V gene TRBV27 combines with J gene TRBJ2-7; 9 positions agree with TRBD1. CDR1 MNHEY and CDR2 SMNVEV come from the germline V gene (reference sequence). The CDR3 runs 17 residues. V lost 2 bases to trimming and J lost 5 bases; unmatched junction nucleotides: 13. CDR3 in DNA: TGTGCCAGCAGTTTAGTGTGGCCCGGGACAGGGTTCCACGAGCAGTACTTC. Translating gives CASSLVWPGTGFHEQYF.

CDR3 in DNA: TGTGCCAGCACTGTAAGCGGGGGAGGTACGGAAGCTTTCTTT. Its protein is CASTVSGGGTEAFF. This chain joins TRBV9 and TRBJ1-1, with a tentative D call TRBD1 (5 bases). Germline V CDR1 and CDR2: SGDLS, YYNGEE. Trimming shortened V by 6 bases and J by 8 bases, and 20 bases separated the two germline ends. CDR3 length equals 14 residues.

The chain recombines TRBV11-2 with TRBJ2-3, with 7 bases fitting TRBD2. From germline, CDR1 is SGHAT and CDR2 FQNNGV. Trimming at V came to 5 bases and at J to 4 bases, leaving 6 bases not matched to a gene. The CDR3 is 14 amino acids. The chain's CDR3 is CASSGRTSADTQYF. The CDR3 coding sequence is TGTGCCAGCAGCGGGCGGACTAGTGCAGATACGCAGTATTTT.

The rearrangement uses TRBV4-1 and TRBJ2-1; D remains ambiguous. Germline CDR1 MGHRA, CDR2 YSYEKL. Trimming cost V 0 bases and J 0 bases, with 6 bases left between them. The CDR3 runs to 15 residues. CDR3 nucleotide sequence: TGCGCCAGCAGCCAAGATCCGGTCTCCTACAATGAGCAGTTCTTC. Translating it yields CASSQDPVSYNEQFF.

The J gene is TRBJ2-7, the V gene TRBV11-1; possible D gene TRBD1, 5 bases. The CDR3 length is 15 residues. Trimming took 0 bases from V and 2 from J, leaving 11 bases between them. Germline V gives CDR1 SGHAT, CDR2 FQDESV (reference sequence). The chain's CDR3 is CASSLAVQGAYEQYF. In nucleotides, the CDR3 is TGTGCCAGCAGCTTAGCTGTCCAGGGCGCCTACGAGCAGTACTTC.

The chain links TRBV7-9 to TRBJ2-7, with D possibly matching TRBD1 (6 bases). V lost 4 bases and J 3 bases, leaving 28 bases between the germline ends. Germline CDR1 and CDR2: SEHNR and FQNEAQ (reference sequence). The CDR3 runs 19 residues. The CDR3 DNA reads as TGTGCCAGCAGCTCGGTCCCCGGGACATCTAGTTCCCTTTACTACGAGCAGTACTTC. Its translation is CASSSVPGTSSSLYYEQYF.

This clone came up a few times. This chain connects TRBV29-1 to TRBJ1-5; no clear D. Trimming shortened V by 4 bases and J by 9 bases, and 13 bases separated the two germline ends. Germline assignment: CDR1 SQVTM and CDR2 ANQGSEA. This CDR3 spans 12 amino acids. The CDR3 nucleotides read TGCAGCGTTGGAGGCATCGAGGGGCCCCAGCATTTT. This codes for CSVGGIEGPQHF.

V gene TRBV28 combines with J gene TRBJ2-7; possible D gene TRBD2, 7 bases. The V gene's germline CDR1 is MDHEN and CDR2 SYDVKM. This CDR3 is built from 15 residues. Trimming shortened V by 3 bases and J by 1 base, and 13 bases separated the two germline ends. CDR3 DNA sequence: TGTGCCAGCAGTTTCGGGGGGCGCCTTTCCTACGAGCAGTACTTC. This codes for CASSFGGRLSYEQYF.

Regarding this clone: Other DNA sequences in this sample translate to the same CDR3. The gene calls are TRBV6-1 and TRBJ1-1, with TRBD1 matching over 7 bases. Germline lookup yields CDR1 MNHNS and CDR2 SASEGT. The CDR3 loop spans 14 amino acids. Unmatched junction bases numbered 3, after V lost 0 bases and J lost 5 bases. The CDR3: CASSEATGVTEAFF. As DNA, the CDR3 is TGTGCCAGCAGTGAAGCCACAGGGGTGACTGAAGCTTTCTTT.

CDR3 region: CASSQVQRPTGPLAKNIQYF. The CDR3 DNA reads TGCGCCAGCAGCCAAGTTCAGCGACCCACAGGGCCTCTAGCCAAAAACATTCAGTACTTC. V gene TRBV4-1 combines with J gene TRBJ2-4; perhaps TRBD1 as D (6 bases). Germline CDR1 is MGHRA and CDR2 is YSYEKL. The CDR3 is made up of 20 amino acids. Trimming pared 1 base from V and 0 bases from J, leaving 22 bases between.

The chain uses TRBV7-9 and TRBJ2-3, with a tentative D call TRBD1 (5 bases). The CDR3 runs 15 residues. Germline CDR1 reads SEHNR; CDR2 reads FQNEAQ (reference sequence). V lost 5 bases, J lost 11 bases, and 23 bases lay in between. CDR3 in DNA: TGTGCCAGCAGCCCGTGGGCCCGACAGACTTCCTGGCAGTATTTT. Translated: CASSPWARQTSWQYF. Full variable domain (remainder filled in from reference TRBV7-9 and TRBJ2-3): DTGVSQNPRHKITKRGQNVTFRCDPISEHNRLYWYRQTLGQGPEFLTYFQNEAQLEKSRLLSDRFSAERPKGSFSTLEIQRTEQGDSAMYLCASSPWARQTSWQYFGPGTRLTVL.

This rearrangement joins TRBV5-1 to TRBJ2-3, with unresolved D. CDR3 length: 17 residues. Trimming stripped 2 bases from V and 2 bases from J, with 18 bases between. Germline V gene lookup returns CDR1 SGHRS and CDR2 YFSETQ. CDR3 nucleotide sequence: TGCGCCAGCAGCTTTGGTACACCCTCCGCCCTCACAGATACGCAGTATTTT. Translated, it gives CASSFGTPSALTDTQYF.

The chain couples TRBV9 to TRBJ2-5; 7 nucleotides match TRBD2. This CDR3 is built from 14 residues. V trimming: 0 bases; J trimming: 6 bases; junction bases outside the gene matches: 5. Per germline, CDR1 SGDLS and CDR2 YYNGEE. The CDR3 coding sequence is TGTGCCAGCAGCGTAGGGGGGGGAAGGCAGACCCAGTACTTC. Residues: CASSVGGGRQTQYF.

This sequence joins TRBV2 and TRBJ2-5; the D gene is possibly TRBD1 (5 bases). Germline lookup yields CDR1 SNHLY and CDR2 FYNNEI. V dropped 1 base and J dropped 4 bases, with 13 bases sitting between them. The CDR3 has 15 amino acids. DNA of the CDR3: TGTGCCAGCAGTGAAGGCCAGGGTCGGCGAGAGACCCAGTACTTC. As protein: CASSEGQGRRETQYF.

The chain recombines TRBV23-1 with TRBJ2-3; the match to TRBD2 covers 11 bases. TRBV23-1 is noted as an ORF with a role that remains uncertain. The CDR3 covers 20 residues. With 3 bases clipped from V and 6 bases from J, the junction kept 20 bases outside the gene matches. CDR3 region: CASSHLLSGTSGPSGDTQYF. The CDR3 DNA reads as TGCGCCAGCAGTCACCTGCTCTCCGGGACTAGCGGTCCCTCGGGGGATACGCAGTATTTT.

This clone showed up just a few times. The rearrangement links TRBV27 to TRBJ2-7, with TRBD2 matching over 8 bases. The CDR3 loop spans 14 amino acids. CDR1 and CDR2 (germline): MNHEY, SMNVEV (reference sequence). J was trimmed by 5 bases and V by 5 bases; bases with no gene match: 8. The CDR3: CASSQGLVRDEQYF. CDR3 DNA sequence: TGTGCCAGCAGTCAGGGACTAGTTAGAGACGAGCAGTACTTC.

V is TRBV18 and J is TRBJ2-5; 8 bases match TRBD1. The CDR3 is 14 amino acids. J gave up 5 bases and V 1 base, and 3 bases lay outside the gene matches. The germline V gene has CDR1 KGHSH and CDR2 LQKENI. DNA of the CDR3: TGTGCCAGCTCACCACAGACAGGGGAGGAGACCCAGTACTTC. Encoded protein: CASSPQTGEETQYF.

As DNA, the CDR3 is TGTGCCAGCAGTGAAGAACTAGCGGAGAGTTACGAGCAGTACTTC. Translated, it gives CASSEELAESYEQYF. The genes are TRBV2 and TRBJ2-7; 8 bases are shared with TRBD2. Germline V gives CDR1 SNHLY, CDR2 FYNNEI. V lost 1 base to trimming and J lost 4 bases; unmatched junction nucleotides: 6. There are 15 residues in the CDR3.

A word on this clone: The junction departs from germline at one end; a sequencing error may be responsible. This chain uses TRBV13 with TRBJ1-3, with D unresolved. Germline V gene sequence: CDR1 PRHDT, CDR2 FYEKMQ (reference sequence). The length of the CDR3 is 12 residues. In DNA form, the CDR3 reads TGTGCCAGCAGCTTAGTTGGAACAGTTGCCGATTTT. This codes for CASSLVGTVADF.